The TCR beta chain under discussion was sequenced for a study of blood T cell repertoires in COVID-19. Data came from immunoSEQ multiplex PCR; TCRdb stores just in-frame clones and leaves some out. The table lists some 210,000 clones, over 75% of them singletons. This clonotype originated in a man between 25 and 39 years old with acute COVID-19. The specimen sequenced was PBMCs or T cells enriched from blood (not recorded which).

This CDR3 is CASSLTGLGAPGGYTF. In nucleotides, the CDR3 is TGTGCCAGCAGCTTAACTGGCTTAGGGGCCCCTGGTGGCTACACCTTC. The chain employs TRBV7-9 and TRBJ1-2; a weak D match, TRBD1 (5 bases). V was clipped by 2 bases and J by 7 bases, with 20 bases between them. The CDR3 runs 16 residues. Germline-derived CDR1 and CDR2 are SEHNR and FQNEAQ (reference sequence).